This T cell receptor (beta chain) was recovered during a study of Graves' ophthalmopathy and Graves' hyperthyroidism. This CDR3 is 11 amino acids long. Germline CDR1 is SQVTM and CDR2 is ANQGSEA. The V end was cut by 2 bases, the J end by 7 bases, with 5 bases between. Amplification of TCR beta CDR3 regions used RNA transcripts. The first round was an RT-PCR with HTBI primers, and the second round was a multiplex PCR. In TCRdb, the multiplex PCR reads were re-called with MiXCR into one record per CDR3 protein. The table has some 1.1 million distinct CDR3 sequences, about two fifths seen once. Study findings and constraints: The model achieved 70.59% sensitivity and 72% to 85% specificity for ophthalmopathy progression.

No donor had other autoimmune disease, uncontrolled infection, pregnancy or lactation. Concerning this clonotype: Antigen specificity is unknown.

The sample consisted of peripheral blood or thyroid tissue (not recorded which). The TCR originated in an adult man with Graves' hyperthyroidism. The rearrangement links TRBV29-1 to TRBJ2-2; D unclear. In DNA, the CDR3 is TGCAGCGTTGAACCTCACGGGGAGCTGTTTTTT. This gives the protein CSVEPHGELFF.